These T cell receptor beta chains were read from a single sample in a study of blood T cell repertoires in COVID-19. TCRdb's copy holds only in-frame clones and misses some; the assay was immunoSEQ multiplex PCR. The table has about 350,000 clones, less than 90% seen once. The sample comprised PBMCs or T cells enriched from blood (not recorded which). These receptors were collected from a woman aged 30 to 39 who had recovered from COVID-19. Both conserved end residues are part of each CDR3. Fields, in order: J gene, clone size, V gene, CDR3 protein. The size entry is marked missing in some rows and otherwise reads once, few, many or a size class.

TRBJ2-5,.,TRBV5-4,CASSLDLQETQYF
TRBJ2-6,.,TRBV10-3,CASTAGAISGANVLTF
TRBJ1-2,.,TRBV7-9,CASSPGGGGYTF
TRBJ2-7,.,TRBV28,CASRNGQLLSYEQYF
TRBJ1-4,.,TRBV19,CASSPTREKLFF
TRBJ2-7,many,TRBV18,CASSPGLNSYEQYF
TRBJ2-3,.,TRBV30,CAWSPGLTDTQYF
TRBJ1-5,once,TRBV7-2,CASSRGQAGNQPQHF
TRBJ2-7,.,TRBV7-9,CASSLPGQGYEQYF
TRBJ2-2,.,TRBV19,CASSIVGAYTGELFF
TRBJ2-5,.,TRBV28,CASGRTGAQETQYF
TRBJ1-2,.,TRBV27,CASSHRGSEYGYTF
TRBJ2-7,few,TRBV6-5,CASSRGTEAYEQYF
TRBJ2-2,.,TRBV19,CASSQRRGANTGELFF
TRBJ1-6,.,TRBV11-2,CASSSDIIGRWVYNSPLHF
TRBJ1-1,.,TRBV2,CASTRDTEAFF
TRBJ1-5,.,TRBV18,CASSPSGAAGGQPQHF
TRBJ1-5,once,TRBV27,CASSITGSGNQPQHF
TRBJ2-1,.,TRBV5-1,CASSFARGMNNEQFF
TRBJ1-5,few,TRBV7-2,CASSLAQGVSNQPQHF
TRBJ1-5,.,TRBV3-1/TRBV3-2,CASSRMQGQPQHF
TRBJ2-7,once,TRBV6-5,CASSPGQGAHEQYF